This T cell receptor beta chain came from a study of T cell responses to AZD1222 COVID-19 vaccine. Points from the study as a whole: The number of AZD1222 recipients seropositive at baseline was only five to seven. Among the donors, most were white British and more were female, and clonal diversity was possibly underestimated.

The CDR3 runs 16 residues. V gave up 3 bases and J gave up 8 bases; unmatched junction bases: 13. Germline CDR1 and CDR2: SNHLY and FYNNEI. Remarks on this clone: Its matching antigen is unknown.

Profiled with immunoSEQ multiplex PCR; TCRdb holds only in-frame clones, not every one. The sample has around 180,000 clones, 85% to 90% seen once; the top ten hold about 6.9%. Sequencing was performed on peripheral blood, taken on day 0 of AZD1222 vaccination. This rearrangement joins TRBV2 to TRBJ2-4; 7 bases agree with TRBD2. The TCR was taken from an adult in good health. The CDR3 bases are TGTGCCAGCAGTGAGAGGGGTAATGCGGGGGTGGACATTCAGTACTTC. Translating it yields CASSERGNAGVDIQYF. Variable domain in full (rest from reference TRBV2 and TRBJ2-4): EPEVTQTPSHQVTQMGQEVILRCVPISNHLYFYWYRQILGQKVEFLVSFYNNEISEKSEIFDDQFSVERPDGSNFTLKIRSTKLEDSAMYFCASSERGNAGVDIQYFGAGTRLSVL.